This T cell receptor beta chain is drawn from a study of blood T cell repertoires in COVID-19. Study information: The study drew acute and convalescent COVID-19 samples from the United States, Italy and Spain. The analysed material was cDNA or gDNA that came from T cells, B-cell-depleted T cells, or PBMCs.

Germline V gene sequence: CDR1 KGHSH, CDR2 LQKENI. Trimming took off 3 bases at V and 1 base at J, with 9 bases between the two ends. This CDR3 region has 14 residues. Of note for this clone: Additional DNA sequences in this sample encode the identical CDR3.

Per the study methods: Reference gene primer amplification gave nucleated cell count estimates. Method: immunoSEQ multiplex PCR; TCRdb's copy keeps in-frame clones and lacks some. D and trimming were read from the DNA, whereas the V and J calls and clone size are those reported in that table. Of some 100,000 clones listed, around 80% were seen once; the top ten hold roughly 4.7%. Sequences were obtained from peripheral blood. This chain joins TRBV18 and TRBJ1-1; the D gene is possibly TRBD1 (5 bases). This receptor was identified in a human donor in a cohort sampled during active or convalescent COVID-19. The CDR3 spells CASSPGQGNTEAFF. The CDR3 DNA reads TGTGCCAGCTCACCTGGCCAGGGGAACACTGAAGCTTTCTTT.